The sequence of this T cell receptor (beta chain) was determined in a study of long-term antiretroviral therapy in people with HIV. Study overall: In the earliest collections, sampling predates the 2015 immediate-ART recommendation by about a decade. Notes on the study in general: All time points showed a repertoire dominated by clones expanded before ART.

Concerning this clone itself: Its antigen is unidentified.

With survey level as its setting, the immunoSEQ assay was v3.0. Measured with immunoSEQ multiplex PCR; TCRdb has only the in-frame clones, and not every one. The sample has over 30,000 clones, about four fifths seen once. The CDR3 sequence is 13 residues long. Germline assignment: CDR1 SGHDT and CDR2 YYEEEE. Trimming took off 7 bases at V and 0 bases at J, with 9 bases between the two ends. Donors each had at least one pre-ART PBMC sample and at least two post-ART ones. J is TRBJ2-3 and V is TRBV5-6, with D hard to call. The sequenced sample was unsorted PBMCs, obtained 1 year after starting antiretroviral therapy. The receptor comes from a man younger than 35 with HIV. The CDR3 sequence: CASGMTSTDTQYF. CDR3 nucleotide sequence: TGTGCCAGCGGGATGACTAGCACAGATACGCAGTATTTT.